A selection of T cell receptor beta chains follows, all from one sample in a study of T cell responses to AZD1222 COVID-19 vaccine. Assay used: immunoSEQ multiplex PCR; TCRdb lists only in-frame clones, some missing. The table includes about 130,000 clones, 88% detected once. The specimen was peripheral blood, collected 28 days after the second AZD1222 dose. These receptor sequences come from an adult who received the AZD1222 COVID-19 vaccine. CDR3s include the opening cysteine and the closing phenylalanine or tryptophan. D genes are given only for firm matches. Where a row states a size, it is once, few, many or the class of an expanded clone; other rows omit it.

V	size	J	D	CDR3	DNA
TRBV2	once	TRBJ1-2	NA	CASSRGAQGYTF	TGTGCCAGCAGCCGGGGGGCCCAGGGCTACACCTTC
TRBV10-3	NA	TRBJ1-3	NA	CAILQGPSGNTIYF	TGTGCCATACTACAGGGCCCCTCTGGAAACACCATATATTTT
TRBV2	NA	TRBJ2-5	NA	CASSPRRVQETQYF	TGTGCCAGCAGTCCCAGGCGGGTACAAGAGACCCAGTACTTC
TRBV11-3	NA	TRBJ2-3	NA	CAGSRGAEDTQYF	TGTGCCGGAAGTCGGGGGGCGGAAGATACGCAGTATTTT
TRBV28	NA	TRBJ2-3	TRBD2	CASSLSGRALDTQYF	TGTGCCAGCAGTTTAAGCGGGAGGGCCTTAGATACGCAGTATTTT
TRBV6-5	NA	TRBJ2-1	TRBD1	CASGDPGQGNNEQFF	TGTGCCAGCGGGGACCCGGGACAGGGTAACAATGAGCAGTTCTTC
TRBV9	NA	TRBJ2-1	TRBD2	CASSATSGRNEQFF	TGTGCCAGCAGCGCCACTAGCGGGAGGAATGAGCAGTTCTTC
TRBV30	NA	TRBJ1-1	TRBD1	CAWSKGQGNTEAFF	TGTGCCTGGAGTAAGGGACAGGGAAACACTGAAGCTTTCTTT
TRBV7-7	NA	TRBJ2-1	TRBD2	CASSPDPGGEQFF	TGTGCTAGCAGCCCCGATCCGGGAGGGGAGCAGTTCTTC
TRBV7-3	NA	TRBJ2-1	TRBD1	CASTPLGQGNNEQFF	TGTGCCAGCACCCCACTGGGACAGGGTAACAATGAGCAGTTCTTC
TRBV6-5	NA	TRBJ1-6	NA	CASSYHNSPLHF	TGTGCCAGCAGCTACCATAATTCACCCCTCCACTTT
TRBV11-2	NA	TRBJ2-1	TRBD2	CASSFLAGGGNEQFF	TGTGCCAGCAGCTTCTTGGCGGGGGGCGGGAATGAGCAGTTCTTC
TRBV9	once	TRBJ1-4	TRBD1	CASSVGAGGIVEKLFF	TGTGCCAGCAGCGTAGGGGCAGGGGGCATAGTTGAAAAACTGTTTTTT
TRBV19	NA	TRBJ1-5	NA	CASSLADASNQPQHF	TGTGCCAGTAGTCTCGCGGATGCGAGCAATCAGCCCCAGCATTTT
TRBV2	NA	TRBJ1-5	NA	CASNQIYSNQPQHF	TGTGCCAGCAACCAGATTTATAGCAATCAGCCCCAGCATTTT
TRBV5-4	NA	TRBJ2-7	NA	CASSADTHSYEQYF	TGTGCCAGCAGCGCGGACACTCACTCCTACGAGCAGTACTTC
TRBV24-1	NA	TRBJ2-1	NA	CATSVPDRPNEQFF	TGTGCCACCAGTGTCCCGGACCGCCCCAATGAGCAGTTCTTC
TRBV23-1	NA	TRBJ2-6	NA	CASSQRERKPGANVLTF	TGCGCCAGCAGTCAAAGGGAACGAAAGCCTGGGGCCAACGTCCTGACTTTC
TRBV7-2	NA	TRBJ2-1	TRBD2	CASTGREARGYNEQFF	TGTGCCAGCACCGGACGGGAGGCCCGGGGGTACAATGAGCAGTTCTTC
TRBV11-3	NA	TRBJ1-2	NA	CASSLDHRPLGGYTF	TGTGCCAGCAGCTTAGATCACAGACCCTTGGGGGGCTACACCTTC
TRBV7-2	NA	TRBJ2-7	NA	CASSLGGGTSYEQYF	TGTGCCAGCAGCTTAGGGGGCGGTACCTCCTACGAGCAGTACTTC
TRBV28	NA	TRBJ2-7	NA	CASSLGSWPYEQYF	TGTGCCAGCAGTTTAGGTTCGTGGCCCTACGAGCAGTACTTC
TRBV12-5	NA	TRBJ1-5	TRBD1	CATGQGEGQPQHF	TGTGCTACGGGACAGGGAGAAGGTCAGCCCCAGCATTTT
TRBV7-2	NA	TRBJ2-1	TRBD1	CASSSLGETGDAYNEQFF	TGTGCCAGCAGCTCCTTAGGCGAAACAGGGGACGCCTACAATGAGCAGTTCTTC
TRBV24-1	NA	TRBJ1-1	NA	CATSDSSDTTEAFF	TGTGCCACCAGTGATTCATCGGACACCACTGAAGCTTTCTTT
TRBV5-1	NA	TRBJ2-1	TRBD2	CASSVSGRPSSYNEQFF	TGCGCCAGCAGCGTTAGCGGGAGGCCCAGCTCCTACAATGAGCAGTTCTTC
TRBV5-4	NA	TRBJ2-1	NA	CASSLNLNEQFF	TGTGCCAGCAGCTTGAACCTAAATGAGCAGTTCTTC
TRBV28	NA	TRBJ1-1	NA	CASSFPLSLEGLNTEAFF	TGTGCCAGCAGTTTCCCGCTATCCCTCGAGGGTCTGAACACTGAAGCTTTCTTT
TRBV4-3	NA	TRBJ2-1	TRBD1	CASSQWTGDLGGNEQFF	TGCGCCAGCAGCCAATGGACAGGAGATCTTGGGGGCAATGAGCAGTTCTTC
TRBV28	NA	TRBJ1-5	NA	CASLRRDQPQHF	TGTGCCAGCCTTAGAAGGGATCAGCCCCAGCATTTT
TRBV4-2	NA	TRBJ2-7	TRBD1	CASSQTPTGTATWEQYF	TGTGCCAGCAGCCAAACCCCAACCGGGACAGCTACTTGGGAGCAGTACTTC
TRBV3-1/TRBV3-2	NA	TRBJ2-1	TRBD2	CASSQSSGSPYNEQFF	TGTGCCAGCAGCCAGTCTAGCGGGAGTCCCTACAATGAGCAGTTCTTC
TRBV19	NA	TRBJ1-6	NA	CASRTPLRGWNSPLHF	TGTGCCAGTAGAACCCCTTTACGGGGCTGGAATTCACCCCTCCACTTT
TRBV29-1	NA	TRBJ1-1	NA	CSVTHLVGAFF	TGCAGCGTTACCCACCTGGTTGGAGCTTTCTTT
TRBV30	NA	TRBJ1-3	NA	CAFSEEVGAGNTIYF	TGTGCCTTTTCCGAGGAGGTGGGAGCTGGAAACACCATATATTTT
TRBV2	NA	TRBJ1-1	NA	CANDQGMNTEAFF	TGTGCCAACGATCAGGGGATGAACACTGAAGCTTTCTTT
TRBV12-5	NA	TRBJ2-1	TRBD2	CASGFFSSGDNEQFF	TGTGCTAGTGGTTTCTTCTCTAGCGGGGACAATGAGCAGTTCTTC
TRBV7-6	NA	TRBJ2-3	NA	CASSLVASLADTQYF	TGTGCCAGCAGCTTAGTCGCTAGCCTGGCAGATACGCAGTATTTT
TRBV6-2/TRBV6-3	once	TRBJ2-1	TRBD2	CASSPQRGAFSYNEQFF	TGTGCCAGCAGCCCCCAGCGGGGGGCCTTCTCCTACAATGAGCAGTTCTTC
TRBV7-9	NA	TRBJ1-4	NA	CASSLGGQLFNEKLFF	TGTGCCAGCAGCTTAGGAGGACAGCTCTTTAATGAAAAACTGTTTTTT
TRBV5-1	NA	TRBJ1-1	NA	CASSGELRNTEAFF	TGCGCCAGCAGCGGAGAGCTAAGGAACACTGAAGCTTTCTTT
TRBV27	NA	TRBJ2-6	TRBD1	CASMPQGASGANVLTF	TGTGCCAGCATGCCACAGGGGGCATCTGGGGCCAACGTCCTGACTTTC
TRBV19	few	TRBJ1-1	NA	CASNGDGRYMNTEAFF	TGTGCCAGTAACGGGGACGGGCGGTACATGAACACTGAAGCTTTCTTT
TRBV2	NA	TRBJ1-1	TRBD1	CASSESGTGDF	TGTGCCAGCAGTGAATCCGGGACAGGGGATTTT
TRBV7-2	NA	TRBJ2-7	NA	CASSLHIGPYEQYF	TGTGCCAGCAGCTTACATATCGGGCCCTACGAGCAGTACTTC
TRBV24-1	NA	TRBJ2-1	NA	CATSLSPYNEQFF	TGTGCCACCAGCCTGTCCCCCTACAATGAGCAGTTCTTC
TRBV29-1	NA	TRBJ1-1	NA	CSAATGWAEAFF	TGCAGCGCAGCTACAGGGTGGGCTGAAGCTTTCTTT
TRBV9	NA	TRBJ1-2	TRBD1	CASSVDEGANYGYTF	TGTGCCAGCAGCGTAGATGAGGGGGCGAACTATGGCTACACCTTC
TRBV5-1	NA	TRBJ1-3	NA	CASSLPGAGNTIYF	TGCGCCAGCAGCTTGCCAGGGGCCGGAAACACCATATATTTT
TRBV18	NA	TRBJ1-5	NA	CASSRNGNQPQHF	TGTGCCAGCTCGAGGAATGGGAATCAGCCCCAGCATTTT
TRBV6-5	NA	TRBJ1-2	NA	CASSYSGNYGYTF	TGTGCCAGCAGTTACTCGGGGAACTATGGCTACACCTTC
TRBV18	once	TRBJ2-5	NA	CASSPTGAETQYF	TGTGCCAGCTCACCAACGGGAGCGGAGACCCAGTACTTC